This T cell receptor (beta chain) was found in a study of long-term antiretroviral therapy in people with HIV. About the research overall: There is a gap of about a decade between the earliest samples and the later 2015 immediate-ART recommendation. The study's findings and limits: Comparison with controls showed narrower CDR3 length ranges in HIV repertoires.

Version v3.0 of the immunoSEQ assay was performed at survey level. TCRdb keeps only in-frame clones here, not all; method: immunoSEQ multiplex PCR. The data hold roughly 28,000 clones, with about 87% observed a single time. As for this clone: Its antigen remains unknown.

For each donor, at least one pre-ART and at least two post-ART PBMC samples were available. The clonotype originates from a woman younger than 35 with HIV. Sequenced material: unsorted PBMCs, taken 1.8 years after starting antiretroviral therapy.

CDR3 in DNA: TGTGCCAGCAGCCCCACTTGGGTGAAGGACACTGAAGCTTTCTTT. Amino acids: CASSPTWVKDTEAFF. The rearrangement uses TRBV6-5 and TRBJ1-1; D is uncertain. CDR1 MNHEY and CDR2 SVGAGI come from the germline V gene. V lost 6 bases to trimming and J lost 3 bases, with 17 bases between them. The CDR3 contains 15 residues.